This T cell receptor beta chain was profiled in a study of identical twins. Whole-study findings and limits: Modelling underestimated the level of out-of-frame TCR alpha sharing observed in monozygotic twins.

This clonotype occurred a few times. Its antigen is as yet unknown. The CDR3 extends over 12 amino acids. In germline, CDR1 is MDHEN, CDR2 SYDVKM. The V gene lost 7 bases and the J gene lost 3 bases, with 6 bases spanning the gap. Via MiXCR, TCRdb re-called the 5' RACE reads, giving one row per CDR3 protein. The sample lists about 700,000 distinct CDR3 sequences; less than 7% were seen once. The chain employs TRBV28 and TRBJ2-2; D is unclear. The sequenced material came from naive T cells sorted from blood. The sequence derives from a man aged 18 to 29 in good health. The chain's CDR3 is CASNLDTGELFF. CDR3 bases: TGTGCCAGCAATCTGGACACCGGGGAGCTGTTTTTT. Drawing the rest from reference TRBV28 and TRBJ2-2, the complete variable domain is DVKVTQSSRYLVKRTGEKVFLECVQDMDHENMFWYRQDPGLGLRLIYFSYDVKMKEKGDIPEGYSVSREKKERFSLILESASTNQTSMYLCASNLDTGELFFGEGSRLTVL.